These 18 T cell receptor beta chains were all obtained from the same sample, sequenced in a study of siplizumab effects on memory and regulatory T cells. Sequencing was performed with immunoSEQ multiplex PCR; in TCRdb, only in-frame clones are kept and a portion is missing. The sample has tens of thousands of clones, 90% to 95% seen once. The specimen was CD8+ T cells sorted from blood. The receptors here all came from a human donor in good health.

V gene TRBV4-3 combines with J gene TRBJ2-3, with D maybe TRBD2 (6 bases). V gave up 0 bases and J gave up 2 bases, with 18 bases separating them. The CDR3 length is 18 residues. Germline CDR1 LGHNA, CDR2 YSLEER. This CDR3 reads CASSQEARGGLYTDTQYF. CDR3 nucleotides: TGCGCCAGCAGCCAAGAAGCTAGGGGAGGCTTATACACAGATACGCAGTATTTT.

This chain uses TRBV30 with TRBJ2-7, with D possibly matching TRBD1 (6 bases). The germline V and J ends were trimmed by 0 bases and 3 bases, with 9 bases remaining between them. Per the germline V gene, CDR1 is GTSNPN and CDR2 is SVGIG (reference sequence). The CDR3 runs 13 residues. The CDR3 DNA is TGTGCCTGGAGTGTCGGGGACAACTACGAGCAGTACTTC. This translates into CAWSVGDNYEQYF.

This chain links TRBV18 with TRBJ2-5; no clear D. Deletions cut 2 bases from V and 2 bases from J, with 15 bases between. The CDR3 is 16 residues long. Germline values: CDR1 KGHSH, CDR2 LQKENI. CDR3 loop: CASSPNAVNPQETQYF. The CDR3 DNA reads TGTGCCAGCTCACCAAACGCGGTTAACCCTCAAGAGACCCAGTACTTC. Together with reference TRBV18 and TRBJ2-5, the CDR3 gives the full variable domain: NAGVMQNPRHLVRRRGQEARLRCSPMKGHSHVYWYRQLPEEGLKFMVYLQKENIIDESGMPKERFSAEFPKEGPSILRIQQVVRGDSAAYFCASSPNAVNPQETQYFGPGTRLLVL.

This rearrangement joins TRBV6-5 to TRBJ2-1; 10 bases map to TRBD1. Germline assignment: CDR1 MNHEY and CDR2 SVGAGI. The CDR3 is 14 residues long. The J segment lost 4 bases and the V segment lost 7 bases, leaving 4 bases of the junction unmatched. This CDR3 is CASIGTGVYNEQFF. The CDR3 DNA reads TGTGCCAGCATTGGGACAGGGGTATACAATGAGCAGTTCTTC.

This chain uses TRBV5-4 with TRBJ2-2; D is ambiguous. This CDR3 contains 13 residues. Trimming took off 4 bases at V and 1 base at J, with 5 bases between the two ends. CDR1 and CDR2 from the germline V gene are SGHNT and YYREEE (reference sequence). CDR3 amino acids: CASSTKNTGELFF. The CDR3 DNA is TGTGCCAGCAGCACAAAGAACACCGGGGAGCTGTTTTTT.

This chain connects TRBV4-1 to TRBJ1-2; 7 positions match TRBD1. This CDR3 region has 16 residues. J gave up 1 base and V 6 bases, and 11 bases lay outside the gene matches. Per germline, CDR1 MGHRA and CDR2 YSYEKL. Here the CDR3 DNA reads TGCGCCAGCAGTACGGACGGGACAGAAATTAACTATGGCTACACCTTC. Translated: CASSTDGTEINYGYTF.

This chain links TRBV27 with TRBJ1-2; weak D call: TRBD1 (5 bases). The CDR3 consists of 14 residues. CDR1 is MNHEY and CDR2 is SMNVEV in the germline V gene (reference sequence). The germline V and J ends were trimmed by 2 bases and 5 bases, with 12 bases remaining between them. The CDR3 sequence is CASSLGDRGYGYTF. In DNA, the CDR3 is TGTGCCAGCAGTTTAGGAGACCGGGGGTATGGCTACACCTTC.

This sequence joins TRBV19 and TRBJ1-5; possible D gene TRBD1, 5 bases. Germline V CDR1 and CDR2: LNHDA, SQIVND (reference sequence). This CDR3 comprises 16 residues. V was shortened by 3 bases and J by 6 bases, with 18 bases between the two germline ends. CDR3: CASSMLFTGGGQPQHF. The CDR3 DNA sequence: TGTGCCAGTAGTATGCTCTTTACGGGGGGAGGTCAGCCCCAGCATTTT.

This chain joins TRBV7-9 and TRBJ2-7; TRBD1 matches 7 bases. The ends lost 1 base at V and 3 bases at J; junction bases unmatched: 3. CDR1 and CDR2 from the germline V gene are SEHNR and FQNEAQ (reference sequence). The CDR3 totals 14 residues. CDR3 in amino acids: CASSLVAGGYEQYF. Written as DNA, the CDR3 is TGTGCCAGCAGCTTAGTGGCAGGGGGCTACGAGCAGTACTTC.

J is TRBJ1-2 and V is TRBV6-1; 10 nucleotides line up with TRBD1. Germline loops: CDR1 MNHNS, CDR2 SASEGT. J gave up 6 bases and V 2 bases, and 9 bases lay outside the gene matches. This CDR3 region has 16 residues. CDR3 residues: CASSEWGDRGVNGYTF. The DNA of the CDR3 is TGTGCCAGCAGTGAATGGGGGGACAGGGGAGTTAATGGCTACACCTTC.

This chain joins TRBV2 and TRBJ1-1; 8 nucleotides line up with TRBD1. Per the germline V gene, CDR1 is SNHLY and CDR2 is FYNNEI. J was trimmed by 5 bases and V by 3 bases; bases with no gene match: 5. There are 14 residues in the CDR3. DNA of the CDR3: TGTGCCAGCAGTGATCGGACAGGGTTTACTGAAGCTTTCTTT. The encoded protein is CASSDRTGFTEAFF.

V and J are TRBV14 and TRBJ2-3, with D maybe TRBD1 (5 bases). Germline CDR1 SGHDN, CDR2 FVKESK. This CDR3 has 14 amino acids. Trimming removed 8 bases at V and 4 bases at J, with 16 bases between. CDR3 DNA: TGTGCCAGCTCTCAGGGCACGGCGGCAGATACGCAGTATTTT. Residues: CASSQGTAADTQYF. The full variable domain, completed using reference TRBV14 and TRBJ2-3, is EAGVTQFPSHSVIEKGQTVTLRCDPISGHDNLYWYRRVMGKEIKFLLHFVKESKQDESGMPNNRFLAERTGGTYSTLKVQPAELEDSGVYFCASSQGTAADTQYFGPGTRLTVL.

The CDR3 is CATSRILGQEEGYTF. CDR3 nucleotide sequence: TGTGCCACCAGCAGAATACTGGGACAGGAGGAAGGCTACACCTTC. The chain recombines TRBV15 with TRBJ1-2; 8 nucleotides agree with TRBD1. The CDR3 is made up of 15 amino acids. Trimming at V came to 2 bases and at J to 8 bases, leaving 10 bases not matched to a gene. Germline CDR1 and CDR2: LNHNV and YYDKDF (reference sequence).

This clone has just one count. V is TRBV9 and J is TRBJ2-2; 7 bases map to TRBD1. The germline V gene encodes CDR1 SGDLS and CDR2 YYNGEE. With V trimmed by 4 bases and J by 3 bases, 3 bases remained unmatched. This CDR3 has 14 residues. CDR3 sequence: CASSSGQDTGELFF. The CDR3 coding sequence is TGTGCCAGCAGCAGTGGACAGGACACCGGGGAGCTGTTTTTT. The full variable domain, with the rest looked up from reference TRBV9 and TRBJ2-2, is DSGVTQTPKHLITATGQRVTLRCSPRSGDLSVYWYQQSLDQGLQFLIQYYNGEERAKGNILERFSAQQFPDLHSELNLSSLELGDSALYFCASSSGQDTGELFFGEGSRLTVL.

The chain recombines TRBV7-9 with TRBJ2-7; 8 positions agree with TRBD2. Trimming at V came to 7 bases and at J to 2 bases, leaving 7 bases not matched to a gene. The CDR3 consists of 14 residues. CDR1 and CDR2 (germline): SEHNR, FQNEAQ (reference sequence). Here the CDR3 DNA reads TGTGCCAGCATCGATAGCGGGGTCCCCTACGAGCAGTACTTC. Translated: CASIDSGVPYEQYF.

This clone was seen only once. The V call is TRBV7-9, the J call TRBJ2-5; 13 nucleotides align to TRBD2. Germline CDR1 reads SEHNR; CDR2 reads FQNEAQ (reference sequence). The CDR3 contains 16 residues. The trim removed 5 bases at V and 0 bases at J, leaving 3 bases unmatched. The CDR3 DNA sequence: TGTGCCAGCAGCGCGGGGACTAGCGGGAACCAAGAGACCCAGTACTTC. Translated: CASSAGTSGNQETQYF.

This chain joins TRBV7-8 and TRBJ2-2; D ambiguous. This CDR3 spans 11 amino acids. Germline V gives CDR1 SGHVS, CDR2 FQNEAQ. Trimming shortened V by 0 bases and J by 9 bases, and 2 bases separated the two germline ends. The CDR3 loop is CASSLARELFF. DNA for the CDR3: TGTGCCAGCAGCTTAGCAAGGGAGCTGTTTTTT.

This chain's CDR3 is CASSLKGGNQPQHF. The CDR3, as DNA: TGTGCCAGCAGTTTGAAAGGAGGCAATCAGCCCCAGCATTTT. The V call is TRBV27, the J call TRBJ1-5; D is ambiguous. The CDR3 totals 14 residues. V dropped 3 bases and J dropped 2 bases, with 8 bases sitting between them. The germline V gene has CDR1 MNHEY and CDR2 SMNVEV (reference sequence).